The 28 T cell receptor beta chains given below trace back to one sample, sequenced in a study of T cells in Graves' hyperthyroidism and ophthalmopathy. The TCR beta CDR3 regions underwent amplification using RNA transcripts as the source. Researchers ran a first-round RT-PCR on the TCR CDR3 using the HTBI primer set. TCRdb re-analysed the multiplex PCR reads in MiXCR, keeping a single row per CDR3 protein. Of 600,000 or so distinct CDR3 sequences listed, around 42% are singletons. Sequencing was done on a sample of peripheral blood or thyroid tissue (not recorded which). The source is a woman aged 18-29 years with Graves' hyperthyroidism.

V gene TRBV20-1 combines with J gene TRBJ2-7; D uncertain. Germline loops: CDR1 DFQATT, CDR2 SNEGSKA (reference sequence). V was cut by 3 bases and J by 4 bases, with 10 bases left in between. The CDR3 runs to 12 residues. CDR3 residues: CSASPQEYEQYF. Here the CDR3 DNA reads TGCAGTGCTAGCCCCCAGGAGTACGAGCAGTACTTC.

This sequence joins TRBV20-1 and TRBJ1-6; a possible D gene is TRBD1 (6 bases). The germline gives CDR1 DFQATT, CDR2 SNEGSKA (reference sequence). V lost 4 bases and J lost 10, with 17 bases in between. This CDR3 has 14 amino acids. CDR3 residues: CSATSRGANSPLHF. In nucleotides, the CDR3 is TGCAGTGCTACTTCTAGGGGGGCGAACTCACCCCTCCACTTT.

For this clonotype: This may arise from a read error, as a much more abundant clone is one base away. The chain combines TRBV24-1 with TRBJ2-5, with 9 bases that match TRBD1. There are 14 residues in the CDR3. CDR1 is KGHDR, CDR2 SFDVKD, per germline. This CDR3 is CATGTGTFGEAQYF. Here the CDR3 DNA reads TGTGCCACAGGGACAGGGACTTTTGGAGAGGCCCAGTACTTC.

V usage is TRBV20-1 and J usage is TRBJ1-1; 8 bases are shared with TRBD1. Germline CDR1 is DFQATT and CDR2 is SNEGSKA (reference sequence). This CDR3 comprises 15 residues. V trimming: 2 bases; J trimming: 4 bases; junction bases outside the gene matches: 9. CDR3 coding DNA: TGCAGTGCTAGACCGACAGGGGCGAGGAGCACTGAAGCTTTCTTT. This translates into CSARPTGARSTEAFF.

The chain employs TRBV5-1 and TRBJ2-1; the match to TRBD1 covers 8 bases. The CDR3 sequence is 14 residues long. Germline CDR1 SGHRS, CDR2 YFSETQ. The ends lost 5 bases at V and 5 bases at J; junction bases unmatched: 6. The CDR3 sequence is CASRPPGQDNEQFF. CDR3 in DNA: TGCGCCAGCAGACCCCCGGGACAGGACAATGAGCAGTTCTTC.

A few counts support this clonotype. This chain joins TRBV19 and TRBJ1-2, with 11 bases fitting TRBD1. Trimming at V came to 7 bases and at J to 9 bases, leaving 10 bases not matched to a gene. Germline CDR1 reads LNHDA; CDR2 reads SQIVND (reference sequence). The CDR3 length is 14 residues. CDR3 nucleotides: TGTGCCAGTAACGGACAGGGGGCGTTCATCCGCTACACCTTC. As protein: CASNGQGAFIRYTF. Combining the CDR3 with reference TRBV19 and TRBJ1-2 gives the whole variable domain DGGITQSPKYLFRKEGQNVTLSCEQNLNHDAMYWYRQDPGQGLRLIYYSQIVNDFQKGDIAEGYSVSREKKESFPLTVTSAQKNPTAFYLCASNGQGAFIRYTFGSGTRLTVV.

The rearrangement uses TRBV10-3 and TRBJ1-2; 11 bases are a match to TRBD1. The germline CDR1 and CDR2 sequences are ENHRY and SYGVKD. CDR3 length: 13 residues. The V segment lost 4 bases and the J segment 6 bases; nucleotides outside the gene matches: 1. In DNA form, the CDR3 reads TGTGCCATCAGTGGGGGACAGGGGGATGGCTACACCTTC. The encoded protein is CAISGGQGDGYTF.

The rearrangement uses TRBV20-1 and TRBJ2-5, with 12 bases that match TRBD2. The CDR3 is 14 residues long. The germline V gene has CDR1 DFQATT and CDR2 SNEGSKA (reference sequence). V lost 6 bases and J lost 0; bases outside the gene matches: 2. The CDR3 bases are TGCAGTGCCAGGACTAGCGGGGACCAAGAGACCCAGTACTTC. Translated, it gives CSARTSGDQETQYF.

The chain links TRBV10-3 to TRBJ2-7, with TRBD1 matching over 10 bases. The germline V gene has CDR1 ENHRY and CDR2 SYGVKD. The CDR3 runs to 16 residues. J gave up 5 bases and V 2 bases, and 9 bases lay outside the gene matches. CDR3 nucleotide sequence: TGTGCCATCAGTGAGCCCACGGACAGGGGGTTTAACGAGCAGTACTTC. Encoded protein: CAISEPTDRGFNEQYF.

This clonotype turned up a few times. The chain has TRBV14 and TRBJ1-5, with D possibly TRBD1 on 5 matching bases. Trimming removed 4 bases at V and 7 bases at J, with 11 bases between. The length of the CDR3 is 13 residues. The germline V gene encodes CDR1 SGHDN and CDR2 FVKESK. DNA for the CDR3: TGTGCCAGCAGCCCCGGACAAGTACAGCCCCAGCATTTT. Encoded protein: CASSPGQVQPQHF.

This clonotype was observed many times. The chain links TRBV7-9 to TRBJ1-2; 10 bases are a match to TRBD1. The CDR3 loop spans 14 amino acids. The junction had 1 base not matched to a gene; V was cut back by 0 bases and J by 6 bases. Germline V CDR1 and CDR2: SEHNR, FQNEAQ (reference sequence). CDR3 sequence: CASSLAGQGHGYTF. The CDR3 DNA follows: TGTGCCAGCAGCTTAGCGGGACAGGGGCATGGCTACACCTTC.

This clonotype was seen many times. The CDR3 region is CASSDGRTGELFF. CDR3 DNA sequence: TGTGCCAGCAGTGATGGGCGGACCGGGGAGCTGTTTTTT. The J gene is TRBJ2-2, the V gene TRBV2, with unresolved D. V was trimmed by 3 bases and J by 5 bases, leaving 7 bases between them. The CDR3 extends over 13 amino acids. The germline gives CDR1 SNHLY, CDR2 FYNNEI.

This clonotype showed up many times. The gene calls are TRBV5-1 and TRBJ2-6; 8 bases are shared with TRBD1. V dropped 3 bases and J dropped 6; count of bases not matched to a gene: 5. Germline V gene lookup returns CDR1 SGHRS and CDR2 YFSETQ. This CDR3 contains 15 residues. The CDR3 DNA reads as TGCGCCAGCAGCTCTATGACAGGGGTGGCCAACGTCCTGACTTTC. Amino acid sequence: CASSSMTGVANVLTF. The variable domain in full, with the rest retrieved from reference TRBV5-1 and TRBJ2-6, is KAGVTQTPRYLIKTRGQQVTLSCSPISGHRSVSWYQQTPGQGLQFLFEYFSETQRNKGNFPGRFSGRQFSNSRSEMNVSTLELGDSALYLCASSSMTGVANVLTFGAGSRLTVL.

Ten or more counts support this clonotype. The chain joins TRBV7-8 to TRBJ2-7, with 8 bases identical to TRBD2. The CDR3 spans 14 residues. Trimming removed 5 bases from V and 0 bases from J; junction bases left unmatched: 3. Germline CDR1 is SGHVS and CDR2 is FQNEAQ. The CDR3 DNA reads TGTGCCAGCAGCGTTAGCGGGAACTCCTACGAGCAGTACTTC. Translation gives CASSVSGNSYEQYF.

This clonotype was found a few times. CDR3 region: CSARRGSDSNQPQHF. The CDR3 DNA follows: TGCAGTGCTCGCCGGGGGAGCGATAGCAATCAGCCCCAGCATTTT. V gene TRBV20-1 combines with J gene TRBJ1-5; perhaps TRBD1 as D (5 bases). V dropped 5 bases and J dropped 0 bases, with 14 bases sitting between them. This CDR3 comprises 15 residues. Germline loops: CDR1 DFQATT, CDR2 SNEGSKA (reference sequence).

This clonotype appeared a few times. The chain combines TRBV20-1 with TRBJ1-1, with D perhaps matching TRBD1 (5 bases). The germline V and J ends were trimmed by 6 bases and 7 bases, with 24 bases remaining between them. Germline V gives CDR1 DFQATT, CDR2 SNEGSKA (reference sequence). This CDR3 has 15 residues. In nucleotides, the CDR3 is TGCAGTGCCCTCCCCGGGGACTCTAATGGCGGTGAAGCTTTCTTT. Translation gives CSALPGDSNGGEAFF.

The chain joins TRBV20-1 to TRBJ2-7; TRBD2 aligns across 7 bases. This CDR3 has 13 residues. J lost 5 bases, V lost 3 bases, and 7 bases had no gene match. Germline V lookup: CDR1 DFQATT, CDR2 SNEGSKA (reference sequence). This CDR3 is CSARRDYFHEQYF. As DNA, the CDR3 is TGCAGTGCTAGGCGGGACTATTTCCACGAGCAGTACTTC.

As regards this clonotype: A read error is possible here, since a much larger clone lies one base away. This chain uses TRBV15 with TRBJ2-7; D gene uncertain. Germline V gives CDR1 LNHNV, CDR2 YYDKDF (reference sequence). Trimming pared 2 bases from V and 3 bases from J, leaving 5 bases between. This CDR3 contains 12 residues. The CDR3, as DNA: TGTGCCACCAGCAGAACGGACTACGAGCAGTACTTC. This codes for CATSRTDYEQYF.

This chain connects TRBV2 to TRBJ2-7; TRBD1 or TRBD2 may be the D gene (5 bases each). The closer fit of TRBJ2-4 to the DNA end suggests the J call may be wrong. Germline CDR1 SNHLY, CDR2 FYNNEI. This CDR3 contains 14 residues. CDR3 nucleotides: TGTGCCAGCAGTGATTGGATAGGGACGGACATTCAGTACTTC. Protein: CASSDWIGTDIQYF.

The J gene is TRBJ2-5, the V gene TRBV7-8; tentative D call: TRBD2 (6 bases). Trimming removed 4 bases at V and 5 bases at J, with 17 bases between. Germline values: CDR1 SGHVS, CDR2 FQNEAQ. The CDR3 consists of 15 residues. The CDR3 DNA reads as TGTGCCAGCAGCTCCACCGGGGGAGTTAGTGAGACCCAGTACTTC. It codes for CASSSTGGVSETQYF.

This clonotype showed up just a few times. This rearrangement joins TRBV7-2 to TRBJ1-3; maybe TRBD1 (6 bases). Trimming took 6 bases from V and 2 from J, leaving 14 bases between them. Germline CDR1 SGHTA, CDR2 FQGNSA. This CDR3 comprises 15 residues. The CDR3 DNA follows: TGTGCCAGCAGTCCCCGGGACACAGCTGGAAACACCATATATTTT. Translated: CASSPRDTAGNTIYF.

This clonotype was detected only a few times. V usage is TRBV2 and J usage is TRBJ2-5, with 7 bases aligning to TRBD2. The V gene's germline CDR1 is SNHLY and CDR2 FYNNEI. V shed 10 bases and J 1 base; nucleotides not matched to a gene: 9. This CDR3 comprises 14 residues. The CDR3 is CATLGGILQETQYF. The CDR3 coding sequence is TGTGCCACCCTGGGAGGGATTCTCCAAGAGACCCAGTACTTC.

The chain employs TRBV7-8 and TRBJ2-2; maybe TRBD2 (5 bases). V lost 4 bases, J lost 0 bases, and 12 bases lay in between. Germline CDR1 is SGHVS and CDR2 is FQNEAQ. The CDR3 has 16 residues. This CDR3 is CASSSGRATNTGELFF. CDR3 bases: TGTGCCAGCAGCTCCGGGCGGGCTACGAACACCGGGGAGCTGTTTTTT.

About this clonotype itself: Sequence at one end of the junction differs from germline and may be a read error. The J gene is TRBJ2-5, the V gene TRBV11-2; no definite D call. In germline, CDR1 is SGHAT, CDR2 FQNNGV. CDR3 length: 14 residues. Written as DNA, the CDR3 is TGTGCCAGGAGCTCGGCCCGGGCCCAAGAGACCCAGTACTTC. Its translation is CARSSARAQETQYF.

CDR3 protein: CAISDWEPAGGTIYF. CDR3 nucleotides: TGTGCCATCAGTGATTGGGAACCCGCCGGGGGCACCATATATTTT. The chain recombines TRBV10-3 with TRBJ1-3, with D possibly TRBD1 on 5 matching bases. CDR1 and CDR2 (germline): ENHRY, SYGVKD. Trimming cost V 3 bases and J 9 bases, with 18 bases left between them. The CDR3 runs 15 residues.

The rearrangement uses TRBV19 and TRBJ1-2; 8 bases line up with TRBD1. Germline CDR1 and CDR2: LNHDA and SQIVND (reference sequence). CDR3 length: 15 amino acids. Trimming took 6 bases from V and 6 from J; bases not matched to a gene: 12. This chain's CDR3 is CASRSDRVGDHGYTF. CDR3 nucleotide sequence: TGTGCCAGTAGATCGGACAGGGTTGGTGACCATGGCTACACCTTC.

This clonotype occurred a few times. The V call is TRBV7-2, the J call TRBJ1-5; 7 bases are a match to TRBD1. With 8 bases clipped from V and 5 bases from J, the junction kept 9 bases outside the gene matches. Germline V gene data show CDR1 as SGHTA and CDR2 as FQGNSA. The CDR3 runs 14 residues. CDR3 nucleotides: TGTGCCAGCGGAAGAACAGGGGTAGATCAGCCCCAGCATTTT. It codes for CASGRTGVDQPQHF.

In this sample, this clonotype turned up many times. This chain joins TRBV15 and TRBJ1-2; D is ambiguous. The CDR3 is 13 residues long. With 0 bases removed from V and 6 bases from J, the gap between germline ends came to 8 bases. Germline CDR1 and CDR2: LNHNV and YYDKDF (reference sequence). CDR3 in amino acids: CATSRDLSHGYTF. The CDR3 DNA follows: TGTGCCACCAGCAGAGACCTCTCGCATGGCTACACCTTC.